These T cell receptor beta chains were read from a single sample in a study of CD8+CD57+ T cells in acquired aplastic anemia. TCRdb reprocessed the reads with MiXCR, giving one entry per CDR3 protein. The sample holds 160,000 or so distinct CDR3 sequences, approximately 44% seen once. The specimen was sorted CD4+, CD8+, or CD8+CD57+ T cells (not recorded which) from PBMCs. All receptors derive from a human donor with aplastic anemia. Each CDR3 is given with its conserved first and last residue. The D gene is left open where the match is weak. Clone size is stated in some rows and not others, as once, few, many or a class when expanded.

v_call: TRBV7-2
clone_size: NA
d_call: NA
cdr3_length: 13
j_call: TRBJ1-2
cdr3_nt: TGTGCCAGCAGCTGGCTTTCAGGGTATGGCTACACCTTC
cdr3_aa: CASSWLSGYGYTF

v_call: TRBV6-5
clone_size: many
d_call: NA
cdr3_length: 16
j_call: TRBJ1-5
cdr3_nt: TGTGCCAGCAGTTCCGTGGTCCCTGAAGGCAATCAGCCCCAGCATTTT
cdr3_aa: CASSSVVPEGNQPQHF

v_call: TRBV12-3/TRBV12-4
clone_size: many
d_call: TRBD1
cdr3_length: 13
j_call: TRBJ2-7
cdr3_nt: TGTGCCAGCAGGCGACAGGGCCTCGGCGAGCAGTACTTC
cdr3_aa: CASRRQGLGEQYF

v_call: TRBV19
clone_size: few
d_call: NA
cdr3_length: 13
j_call: TRBJ2-1
cdr3_nt: TGTGCCAGTAGTAGTCTCCCCTACAATGAGCAGTTCTTC
cdr3_aa: CASSSLPYNEQFF

v_call: TRBV20-1
clone_size: NA
d_call: NA
cdr3_length: 8
j_call: TRBJ2-3
cdr3_nt: TGCAGGGCGGGTACGCAGTATTTT
cdr3_aa: CRAGTQYF

v_call: TRBV5-7
clone_size: NA
d_call: NA
cdr3_length: 15
j_call: TRBJ2-7
cdr3_nt: TGTGCCAGCAGCCCGTGGACGGAGACAGTCTTCAAGCAGTACTTC
cdr3_aa: CASSPWTETVFKQYF

v_call: TRBV12-3/TRBV12-4
clone_size: many
d_call: NA
cdr3_length: 16
j_call: TRBJ1-6
cdr3_nt: TGTGCCAGCAGTTTCCGGCAGGCGCACATTAATTCACCCCTCCACTTT
cdr3_aa: CASSFRQAHINSPLHF

v_call: TRBV19
clone_size: once
d_call: NA
cdr3_length: 13
j_call: TRBJ1-2
cdr3_nt: TGTGCCACCAATGGACAGCCTCACTATGGCTACACCTTC
cdr3_aa: CATNGQPHYGYTF

v_call: TRBV10-3
clone_size: NA
d_call: TRBD2
cdr3_length: 17
j_call: TRBJ2-1
cdr3_nt: TGTGCCATCAGTGAGGGGCCGGGGACTAGCGTTCTGAATGAGCAGTTCTTC
cdr3_aa: CAISEGPGTSVLNEQFF

v_call: TRBV7-2
clone_size: NA
d_call: TRBD1
cdr3_length: 15
j_call: TRBJ1-6
cdr3_nt: TGTGCCAGCACCTTCGACAGGGTGGGGAATTCACCCCTCCACTTT
cdr3_aa: CASTFDRVGNSPLHF

v_call: TRBV12-5
clone_size: NA
d_call: TRBD1
cdr3_length: 15
j_call: TRBJ2-3
cdr3_nt: TGTGCTAGTGGTACCCGGACAGGTACGGGAGATACGCAGTATTTT
cdr3_aa: CASGTRTGTGDTQYF

v_call: TRBV4-1
clone_size: NA
d_call: NA
cdr3_length: 19
j_call: TRBJ1-4
cdr3_nt: TGCGCCAGCAGCCTAACGGGCACCACGCAGATTCCAACTAATGAAAAACTGTTTTTT
cdr3_aa: CASSLTGTTQIPTNEKLFF

v_call: TRBV20-1
clone_size: NA
d_call: NA
cdr3_length: 11
j_call: TRBJ1-2
cdr3_nt: TGCAGTGCTATAGGAAGCTATGGCTACACCTTC
cdr3_aa: CSAIGSYGYTF

v_call: TRBV7-2
clone_size: many
d_call: NA
cdr3_length: 14
j_call: TRBJ2-1
cdr3_nt: TGTGCCAGCAGGGAGACCTTTGGGGCCAATGAGCAGTTCTTC
cdr3_aa: CASRETFGANEQFF

v_call: TRBV5-4
clone_size: many
d_call: TRBD2
cdr3_length: 16
j_call: TRBJ2-1
cdr3_nt: TGTGCCAGCAGTCCGGGGGGACTAGGAAGCTACAATGAGCAGTTCTTC
cdr3_aa: CASSPGGLGSYNEQFF

v_call: TRBV27
clone_size: NA
d_call: NA
cdr3_length: 14
j_call: TRBJ2-1
cdr3_nt: TGTGCCAGCAGAGGACGACCTGTGGGCTATGAGCAGTTCTTC
cdr3_aa: CASRGRPVGYEQFF

v_call: TRBV5-6
clone_size: NA
d_call: NA
cdr3_length: 16
j_call: TRBJ1-3
cdr3_nt: TGTGCCAGCAGCGCTGACGAGGATCCCTCTGGAAACACCATGTATTTT
cdr3_aa: CASSADEDPSGNTMYF

v_call: TRBV4-2
clone_size: many
d_call: TRBD1
cdr3_length: 13
j_call: TRBJ2-1
cdr3_nt: TGTGCCAGCGAAGGACAGGGCGGCAATGAGCAGTTCTTC
cdr3_aa: CASEGQGGNEQFF

v_call: TRBV29-1
clone_size: NA
d_call: TRBD1
cdr3_length: 13
j_call: TRBJ1-6
cdr3_nt: TGCAGCGTTCTACAGGGGCGGAATTCACCCCTCCACTTT
cdr3_aa: CSVLQGRNSPLHF

v_call: TRBV5-6
clone_size: few
d_call: TRBD1
cdr3_length: 13
j_call: TRBJ2-7
cdr3_nt: TGTGCCAGCAGTCGAGGACAGGGGTACGAGCAGTACTTC
cdr3_aa: CASSRGQGYEQYF

v_call: TRBV19
clone_size: NA
d_call: NA
cdr3_length: 15
j_call: TRBJ2-1
cdr3_nt: TGTGCCAGTAGTATAGGGGGGGCTGTCTACAATGAGCAGTTCTTC
cdr3_aa: CASSIGGAVYNEQFF

v_call: TRBV11-2
clone_size: many
d_call: TRBD2
cdr3_length: 16
j_call: TRBJ2-3
cdr3_nt: TGTGCCAGCAGCTTAGATCTTAGCGGGGGAGCAGATACGCAGTATTTT
cdr3_aa: CASSLDLSGGADTQYF

v_call: TRBV2
clone_size: NA
d_call: NA
cdr3_length: 15
j_call: TRBJ1-3
cdr3_nt: TGTGCCAGCAGAGAAATCGATTCCTCTGGAAACACCATATATTTT
cdr3_aa: CASREIDSSGNTIYF

v_call: TRBV15
clone_size: NA
d_call: NA
cdr3_length: 16
j_call: TRBJ2-3
cdr3_nt: TGTGCCACCAGCAGAGAAGGGACTCGGAGCACAGATACGCAGTATTTT
cdr3_aa: CATSREGTRSTDTQYF

v_call: TRBV19
clone_size: NA
d_call: NA
cdr3_length: 13
j_call: TRBJ1-2
cdr3_nt: TGTGCCAGCCGACGAATTACTGACTATGGCTACACCTTC
cdr3_aa: CASRRITDYGYTF

v_call: TRBV5-5
clone_size: many
d_call: NA
cdr3_length: 11
j_call: TRBJ1-1
cdr3_nt: TGTGCCAGCAGCTTTATCACTGAAGCTTTCTTT
cdr3_aa: CASSFITEAFF